This T cell receptor beta chain was recovered during a study of cytomegalovirus exposure and HLA in healthy donors. Study-level information: Approximately 85 million unique TCRs from HLA-typed donors made up an early data release. General study results and limits: What a later analysis reportedly showed was that an Asian-associated ancestry cluster had fewer N-insertions than the approximately 700-donor mean. The availability of immune exposure information extended only to CMV serostatus.

Trimming left V 4 bases short and J 0 bases short, with 10 bases between. CDR3 size: 14 residues. Germline CDR1 reads MDHEN; CDR2 reads SYDVKM. PCR used 60 Vbeta primers and 13 Jbeta primers. Generated by immunoSEQ multiplex PCR, the TCRdb table keeps only in-frame clones and is missing some. This table holds 100,000 to 150,000 clones, 80% found once. Concerning this clone: Its antigen is as yet unknown.

The receptor comes from a man aged 40-50 years in good health and CMV-seronegative. The chain links TRBV28 to TRBJ2-7; tentative D call: TRBD1 (5 bases). Material: PBMCs. This CDR3 is CASSSTASSYEQYF. For the CDR3, the DNA is TGTGCCAGCAGTTCGACAGCCAGCTCCTACGAGCAGTACTTC. The full variable domain, its missing parts supplied by reference TRBV28 and TRBJ2-7, is DVKVTQSSRYLVKRTGEKVFLECVQDMDHENMFWYRQDPGLGLRLIYFSYDVKMKEKGDIPEGYSVSREKKERFSLILESASTNQTSMYLCASSSTASSYEQYFGPGTRLTVT.